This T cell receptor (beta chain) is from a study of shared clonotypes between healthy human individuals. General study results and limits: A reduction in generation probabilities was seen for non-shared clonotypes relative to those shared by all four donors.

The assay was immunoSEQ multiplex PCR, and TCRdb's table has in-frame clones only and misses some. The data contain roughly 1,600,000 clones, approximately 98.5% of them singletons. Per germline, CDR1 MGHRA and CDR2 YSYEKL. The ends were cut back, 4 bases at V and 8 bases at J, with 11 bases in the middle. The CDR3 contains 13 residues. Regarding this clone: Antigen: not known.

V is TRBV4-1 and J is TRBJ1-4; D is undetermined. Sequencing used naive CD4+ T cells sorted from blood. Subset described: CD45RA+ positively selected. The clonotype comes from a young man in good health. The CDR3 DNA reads TGCGCCAGCAGCCTCACCCAAGGGGAAAAACTGTTTTTT. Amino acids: CASSLTQGEKLFF.